The clone carrying this T cell receptor beta chain appeared a few times. Its target is unknown. Individually, cDNA molecules had unique molecular identifiers attached to them. MiXCR, applied by TCRdb to the 5' RACE reads, yields one record per CDR3 protein. There are approximately 70,000 distinct CDR3 sequences in the sample; approximately 13% occur only once, and over 11% lies in the top ten. Trimming left V 5 bases short and J 14 bases short, with 20 bases between. The length of the CDR3 is 13 residues. Germline CDR1 and CDR2: SGHTA and FQGNSA. This entry belongs to a study of early T cells in non-severe SARS-CoV-2 infection. Study-level background: Unpaired chains resulted from sequencing bulk RNA of unsorted whole blood. General study findings and limits: VDJdb matching, biased toward anti-spike CD8 responses, missed private and CD4 specificities.

The chain links TRBV7-2 to TRBJ2-3; no definite D call. The sequence came from an adult who was a healthcare worker with PCR-confirmed SARS-CoV-2 infection or an uninfected control (not recorded which). The sample comprised whole blood. The chain's CDR3 is CASSLPATQYPYF. For the CDR3, the DNA is TGTGCCAGCAGCCTCCCGGCTACCCAGTATCCGTATTTT.